A single sample is the source of the 8 T cell receptor beta chains below, sequenced in a study of beta chain features in type 1 diabetes. What was sequenced were expressed TCRB transcripts, since all of the isolated RNA had been reverse transcribed. Produced via immunoSEQ multiplex PCR; TCRdb's table is partial and in-frame only. The sample shows around 240,000 clones, more than 9% of them seen only once. Sample: naive CD4+ T cells from blood. Source of these receptors: a woman between 18 and 29 years old in good health.

In this sample, this clone turned up a few times. CDR3 nucleotides: TGTGCCAGCAGCCCAATTTCCTACAATGAGCAGTTCTTC. Translating it yields CASSPISYNEQFF. The V call is TRBV11-2, the J call TRBJ2-1; the D is unclear. Germline CDR1 and CDR2: SGHAT and FQNNGV. Trimming left V 5 bases short and J 1 base short, with 6 bases between. The CDR3 is 13 amino acids. The entire variable domain, with the rest obtained from reference TRBV11-2 and TRBJ2-1, is as follows: EAGVAQSPRYKIIEKRQSVAFWCNPISGHATLYWYQQILGQGPKLLIQFQNNGVVDDSQLPKDRFSAERLKGVDSTLKIQPAKLEDSAVYLCASSPISYNEQFFGPGTRLTVL.

The chain carries TRBV5-4 and TRBJ2-5, with 8 nucleotides matching TRBD2. The germline V gene has CDR1 SGHNT and CDR2 YYREEE (reference sequence). V lost 4 bases, J lost 2 bases, and 16 bases stayed unmatched. The CDR3 runs to 18 residues. The CDR3 region is CASSRTRLLAASQETQYF. The CDR3 nucleotides read TGTGCCAGCAGCCGTACGAGGTTACTAGCGGCCTCACAAGAGACCCAGTACTTC.

In its sample, this clone was seen a few times. The rearrangement joins TRBV5-1 to TRBJ1-1, with D perhaps matching TRBD1 (6 bases). CDR1 SGHRS and CDR2 YFSETQ come from the germline V gene. The V end lost 7 bases, the J end lost 0 bases, and 22 bases lay between the germline ends. This CDR3 has 17 amino acids. As DNA, the CDR3 is TGCGCCAGCGGCCGGGGGGCCGGTACGGGGATGAACACTGAAGCTTTCTTT. Translating gives CASGRGAGTGMNTEAFF.

There are a few counts of this clone. The V and J genes are TRBV5-4 and TRBJ2-7; 8 bases agree with TRBD1. The germline V gene encodes CDR1 SGHNT and CDR2 YYREEE (reference sequence). This CDR3 spans 15 amino acids. Trimming removed 4 bases from V and 6 bases from J; junction bases left unmatched: 12. CDR3 nucleotides: TGTGCCAGCAGCCCCGGAAGGGACAGGCTGGGCGAGCAGTACTTC. Amino acids: CASSPGRDRLGEQYF.

The V and J genes are TRBV7-3 and TRBJ2-3; tentatively, D is TRBD1 (5 bases). This CDR3 has 12 residues. V lost 5 bases and J lost 4, with 7 bases in between. The germline gives CDR1 SGHTA, CDR2 FQGTGA. CDR3 coding DNA: TGTGCCAGCAGCCAAGGGGCAGATACGCAGTATTTT. It is translated as CASSQGADTQYF.

The V and J genes are TRBV5-1 and TRBJ2-7, with 13 bases lining up with TRBD2. The V gene's germline CDR1 is SGHRS and CDR2 YFSETQ. The CDR3 is made up of 16 amino acids. Trimming removed 0 bases from V and 5 bases from J; junction bases left unmatched: 5. The DNA for the CDR3 is TGCGCCAGCAGCTTGGGACTAGCGGGGGGCAACAACGAGCAGTACTTC. It encodes CASSLGLAGGNNEQYF.

V gene TRBV9 combines with J gene TRBJ2-3; TRBD2 matches at 9 bases. Germline V gives CDR1 SGDLS, CDR2 YYNGEE. The CDR3 is 16 amino acids. V was clipped by 3 bases and J by 5 bases; unmatched bases: 10. The CDR3 spells CASSGEVAGAGDTQYF. For the CDR3, the DNA is TGTGCCAGCAGCGGAGAAGTAGCGGGAGCTGGAGATACGCAGTATTTT.

The genes are TRBV4-2 and TRBJ1-4, with TRBD1 matching over 8 bases. The junction had 7 bases not matched to a gene; V was cut back by 0 bases and J by 7 bases. The germline CDR1 and CDR2 sequences are LGHNA and YNFKEQ. The CDR3 is made up of 16 amino acids. CDR3 bases: TGTGCCAGCAGCCAAGAGATCGGACAGGGTGGTGAAAAACTGTTTTTT. Its translation: CASSQEIGQGGEKLFF.